The clone carrying this T cell receptor beta chain came up once. The antigen remains unidentified. The data originate from a study of cytomegalovirus exposure and HLA in healthy donors. Study-level information: Around four fifths of around 400 genotyped donors fell in the Caucasian-associated ancestry cluster. Study conclusions and caveats: Presence/absence analysis assumed near-uniform sequencing depth across donors.

The primer mix had 60 Vbeta and 13 Jbeta primers. The repertoire was sequenced with immunoSEQ multiplex PCR; TCRdb's copy has only in-frame clones and lacks some. The repertoire holds about 110,000 clones, around 80% seen once, with 3.1% in the top ten. The germline V gene has CDR1 LNHDA and CDR2 SQIVND (reference sequence). The V end was cut by 6 bases, the J end by 0 bases, with 17 bases between. This CDR3 spans 16 amino acids. Sequencing was performed on PBMCs. This chain links TRBV19 with TRBJ1-1; the D is unclear. The sequence was collected from a woman aged 35 to 49 in good health and CMV-seronegative. CDR3 residues: CASRLWTGSLNTEAFF. In DNA form, the CDR3 reads TGTGCCAGTAGGCTTTGGACGGGGTCTCTGAACACTGAAGCTTTCTTT.